The T cell receptor beta chain described here comes from a study of Ad26.COV2.S vaccination and SARS-CoV-2 variants. Stated treatment: 15 to 20 received Ad26.COV2.S at low or high dose, single or two shots; about 5 received placebo; per-sample allocation not given. All samples were drawn on day 63, counting from the first vaccine or placebo injection. An adult donor aged 18-55 years was enrolled in Boston. Sequencing was performed with immunoSEQ multiplex PCR; in TCRdb, only in-frame clones are kept and a portion is missing. The sample has about 350,000 clones; roughly 81% are singletons. V was trimmed by 2 bases and J by 5 bases, leaving 13 bases between them. This CDR3 has 15 residues. Germline V gene lookup returns CDR1 KGHSH and CDR2 LQKENI.

The chain links TRBV18 to TRBJ2-1, with D unclear. The receptor comes from a person between 18 and 60 years old who received the Ad26.COV2.S COVID-19 vaccine or a placebo. The material was peripheral blood, obtained in a trial of Ad26.COV2.S vaccine versus placebo. The chain's CDR3 is CASSPGVSPNNEQFF. As DNA, the CDR3 is TGTGCCAGCTCACCAGGGGTGTCACCAAACAATGAGCAGTTCTTC.